Listed here are 28 T cell receptor beta chains from one sample, sequenced in a study of T-cell reconstitution after alpha-beta-depleted transplantation in children. TCRbeta library preparation incorporated unique molecular identifiers. MiXCR, run by TCRdb on the PCR reads, gives a single entry per CDR3 protein. The repertoire holds about 540,000 distinct CDR3 sequences, around 17% seen once, with over 3% in the top ten. The sample here was PBMCs from the stem cell graft donor, taken from the stem cell graft. The origin of the receptors is a human donor who donated a stem cell graft to a child with acute lymphoblastic leukemia.

The genes are TRBV7-9 and TRBJ2-7; D unclear. This CDR3 is built from 14 residues. Germline assignment: CDR1 SEHNR and CDR2 FQNEAQ (reference sequence). Trimming removed 1 base from V and 5 bases from J, with 12 bases in between. CDR3 bases: TGTGCCAGCAGCTTAGGTATGGGGATGGACGAGCAGTACTTC. This codes for CASSLGMGMDEQYF.

The rearrangement links TRBV7-9 to TRBJ2-1; perhaps D is TRBD1 or TRBD2 (5 bases each). Trimming removed 3 bases from V and 6 bases from J, with 9 bases in between. The germline V gene encodes CDR1 SEHNR and CDR2 FQNEAQ (reference sequence). This CDR3 region has 13 residues. The CDR3 sequence is CASSFYGGNEQFF. CDR3 in DNA: TGTGCCAGCAGCTTTTATGGGGGCAATGAGCAGTTCTTC. Combining the CDR3 with reference TRBV7-9 and TRBJ2-1 gives the whole variable domain DTGVSQNPRHKITKRGQNVTFRCDPISEHNRLYWYRQTLGQGPEFLTYFQNEAQLEKSRLLSDRFSAERPKGSFSTLEIQRTEQGDSAMYLCASSFYGGNEQFFGPGTRLTVL.

The chain is built from TRBV5-1 and TRBJ2-7, with 7 bases aligning to TRBD1. V gave up 4 bases and J gave up 5 bases; unmatched junction bases: 6. The germline V gene has CDR1 SGHRS and CDR2 YFSETQ. The CDR3 spans 13 residues. This CDR3 is CASSATGAHEQYF. The DNA of the CDR3 is TGCGCCAGCAGCGCTACAGGGGCCCACGAGCAGTACTTC.

Only a few counts were recorded for this clonotype. The chain carries TRBV12-3 or TRBV12-4 and TRBJ2-7; 7 positions agree with TRBD2. The CDR3 sequence is 15 residues long. Trimming at V came to 5 bases and at J to 2 bases, leaving 9 bases not matched to a gene. The chain's CDR3 is CASSPGREDPYEQYF. The CDR3 bases are TGTGCCAGCAGTCCAGGCCGGGAGGATCCCTACGAGCAGTACTTC.

There are a few counts of this clonotype. The rearrangement uses TRBV7-3 and TRBJ2-2, with TRBD2 matching over 7 bases. V dropped 1 base and J dropped 4; count of bases not matched to a gene: 3. CDR3 length equals 15 residues. Germline lookup yields CDR1 SGHTA and CDR2 FQGTGA. For the CDR3, the DNA is TGTGCCAGCAGCTTAAACGGGAGGATCACCGGGGAGCTGTTTTTT. It is translated as CASSLNGRITGELFF.

This clonotype was picked up a small number of times. The CDR3 DNA is TGTGCCAGCAGCCCGGGACTCTCGACCAGGGGCTACACCTTC. This gives the protein CASSPGLSTRGYTF. The chain has TRBV5-6 and TRBJ1-2, with D maybe TRBD1 (5 bases). In germline, CDR1 is SGHDT, CDR2 YYEEEE. Trimming took 4 bases from V and 8 from J, leaving 18 bases between them. The CDR3 is made up of 14 amino acids.

The chain couples TRBV12-1 to TRBJ2-4; the DNA was not used to check the table's D call, TRBD2. TRBV12-1 is a documented pseudogene. This CDR3 is built from 17 residues. CDR3: CASSFVGGEEAKNIQYF. The CDR3 bases are TGTGCCAGCAGCTTTGTAGGCGGGGAGGAAGCCAAAAACATTCAGTACTTC.

This clonotype was counted only a few times. The chain recombines TRBV12-3 or TRBV12-4 with TRBJ2-7; a possible D gene is TRBD2 (5 bases). This CDR3 has 14 amino acids. Deletions cut 1 base from V and 7 bases from J, with 14 bases between. Here the CDR3 reads CASSLGQARGEQYF. The CDR3, as DNA: TGTGCCAGCAGTTTAGGTCAGGCTCGCGGGGAGCAGTACTTC.

This clonotype came up a few times. This chain joins TRBV7-9 and TRBJ2-7; 10 positions match TRBD2. The trim removed 4 bases at V and 4 bases at J, leaving 7 bases unmatched. Germline CDR1 is SEHNR and CDR2 is FQNEAQ (reference sequence). This CDR3 contains 15 residues. CDR3 loop: CASSSLLAGIYEQYF. CDR3 bases: TGTGCCAGCAGCTCACTACTAGCGGGAATTTACGAGCAGTACTTC.

This chain connects TRBV3-1 to TRBJ1-6, with 9 bases lining up with TRBD1. The CDR3 consists of 14 residues. Trimming cost V 3 bases and J 9 bases; bases outside gene matches: 3. Germline-derived CDR1 and CDR2 are LGHDT and YNNKEL (reference sequence). The CDR3 DNA follows: TGTGCCAGCAGCCAGGGACAGGGACTTTCACCCCTCCACTTT. Its translation is CASSQGQGLSPLHF. Using reference TRBV3-1 and TRBJ1-6 for the parts outside the CDR3, the full variable domain is DTAVSQTPKYLVTQMGNDKSIKCEQNLGHDTMYWYKQDSKKFLKIMFSYNNKELIINETVPNRFSPKSPDKAHLNLHINSLELGDSAVYFCASSQGQGLSPLHFGNGTRLTVT.

The chain recombines TRBV7-3 with TRBJ2-7, with 7 positions matching TRBD2. CDR3 size: 14 residues. V lost 5 bases to trimming and J lost 7 bases; unmatched junction nucleotides: 11. CDR1 is SGHTA, CDR2 FQGTGA, per germline. The CDR3 nucleotides are TGTGCCAGCAGCCCCAGCGGGACGCTTCCGGAGCAGTACTTC. Amino acid sequence: CASSPSGTLPEQYF.

The chain joins TRBV6-4 to TRBJ2-3; the D is unclear. V was pared by 1 base and J by 1 base, with 6 bases between. Germline CDR1 reads MRHNA; CDR2 reads SNTAGT. This CDR3 spans 14 amino acids. CDR3 nucleotide sequence: TGTGCCAGCAGTGACTATGGGGGCACAGATACGCAGTATTTT. Protein: CASSDYGGTDTQYF.

A note on this clonotype: The junction does not match germline at one end; this may be a read error. This chain joins TRBV28 and TRBJ2-3; the match to TRBD1 covers 9 bases. The CDR3 has 19 amino acids. Germline V gives CDR1 MDHEN, CDR2 SYDVKM. The CDR3 DNA follows: TGTGCCAGCAGCTTATTTGACAGGGGGTTACTCCTTAGCACAGATACGCAGTATTTT. Translation gives CASSLFDRGLLLSTDTQYF.

V is TRBV29-1 and J is TRBJ2-2; 7 nucleotides align to TRBD1. Losses at the gene ends were 6 bases for V and 3 bases for J; bases not matched to a gene: 10. CDR1 and CDR2 from the germline V gene are SQVTM and ANQGSEA. The CDR3 consists of 15 residues. Here the CDR3 reads CSVTDRVRDTGELFF. The CDR3 DNA reads TGCAGCGTAACCGACAGGGTTCGGGACACCGGGGAGCTGTTTTTT.

This clonotype occurred a few times. V gene TRBV6-2 or TRBV6-3 combines with J gene TRBJ2-1, with D tentatively TRBD2 (5 bases). Trimming pared 7 bases from V and 7 bases from J, leaving 38 bases between. CDR3 length equals 21 residues. Germline V lookup: CDR1 MNHEY, CDR2 SVGEGT. The CDR3, as DNA: TGTGCCAGCACCTCGGGATTTTCCCTTGGCGCTCGCCTTCATGCATGGAATGAGCAGTTCTTC. Translation: CASTSGFSLGARLHAWNEQFF.

The chain joins TRBV20-1 to TRBJ2-7; D might be TRBD1 or TRBD2, each matching 6 bases. Germline CDR1 and CDR2: DFQATT and SNEGSKA (reference sequence). V was pared by 6 bases and J by 1 base, with 19 bases between. The CDR3 length is 15 residues. The CDR3 spells CSAPRGAPLSYEQYF. CDR3 nucleotides: TGCAGTGCCCCGAGGGGGGCCCCCCTGTCCTACGAGCAGTACTTC.

CDR3 nucleotides: TGTGCCAGCAGCCAAGATTACGGGGGGCGGGGGCCCCAGCATTTT. Its translation is CASSQDYGGRGPQHF. The chain has TRBV3-1 and TRBJ1-5; TRBD1 is a possible D gene (6 bases). V shed 0 bases and J shed 9 bases, with 15 bases lying between them. From germline, CDR1 is LGHDT and CDR2 YNNKEL (reference sequence). This CDR3 contains 15 residues. The variable domain in full, with the rest retrieved from reference TRBV3-1 and TRBJ1-5, is DTAVSQTPKYLVTQMGNDKSIKCEQNLGHDTMYWYKQDSKKFLKIMFSYNNKELIINETVPNRFSPKSPDKAHLNLHINSLELGDSAVYFCASSQDYGGRGPQHFGDGTRLSIL.

The chain carries TRBV29-1 and TRBJ2-3; D may be TRBD1 (5 bases). Germline loops: CDR1 SQVTM, CDR2 ANQGSEA. Between the trimmed V and J ends, which lost 2 bases and 3 bases, there was a span of 12 bases. CDR3 length: 14 residues. The chain's CDR3 is CSVELPGRTDTQYF. The CDR3 DNA follows: TGCAGCGTTGAATTACCAGGGCGAACAGATACGCAGTATTTT.

The chain joins TRBV20-1 to TRBJ1-2; the match to TRBD1 covers 7 bases. The ends lost 5 bases at V and 1 base at J; junction bases unmatched: 13. CDR1 is DFQATT and CDR2 is SNEGSKA in the germline V gene (reference sequence). This CDR3 is built from 16 residues. The CDR3 region is CSALPPYRDSNYGYTF. CDR3 DNA sequence: TGCAGTGCTCTACCTCCATACCGGGACAGTAACTATGGCTACACCTTC.

V is TRBV29-1 and J is TRBJ1-1; TRBD1 aligns across 7 bases. The CDR3 has 14 residues. Germline CDR1 is SQVTM and CDR2 is ANQGSEA. V was pared by 8 bases and J by 7 bases, with 16 bases of the junction left unmatched. The CDR3 loop is CSSMGDRAVGEAFF. CDR3 coding DNA: TGCAGCTCAATGGGAGACAGGGCGGTCGGTGAAGCTTTCTTT. The full variable domain, its missing parts supplied by reference TRBV29-1 and TRBJ1-1, is SAVISQKPSRDICQRGTSLTIQCQVDSQVTMMFWYRQQPGQSLTLIATANQGSEATYESGFVIDKFPISRPNLTFSTLTVSNMSPEDSSIYLCSSMGDRAVGEAFFGQGTRLTVV.

This clonotype appeared a few times. The chain joins TRBV12-3 or TRBV12-4 to TRBJ1-1; D not certain. The CDR3 length is 14 residues. V was cut by 2 bases and J by 2 bases, with 9 bases left in between. CDR3 region: CASSLSRRNTEAFF. As DNA, the CDR3 is TGTGCCAGCAGTTTATCTCGGCGAAACACTGAAGCTTTCTTT.

The chain joins TRBV20-1 to TRBJ1-2; the D is unclear. Looked up from germline, CDR1 is DFQATT and CDR2 is SNEGSKA (reference sequence). Trimming shortened V by 5 bases and J by 1 base, and 2 bases separated the two germline ends. This CDR3 is built from 10 residues. CDR3 sequence (DNA): TGCAGTGCTGATAACTATGGCTACACCTTC. Its protein is CSADNYGYTF.

DNA for the CDR3: TGTGCCAGCAGTACTCAGGTTACTAGCACAGATACGCAGTATTTT. Protein: CASSTQVTSTDTQYF. This sequence joins TRBV6-5 and TRBJ2-3; no reliable D call. V dropped 5 bases and J dropped 0 bases, with 12 bases sitting between them. The CDR3 length is 15 residues. Germline assignment: CDR1 MNHEY and CDR2 SVGAGI.

This clonotype appeared a few times. The CDR3 sequence: CSASRGFDYGYTF. The CDR3 coding sequence is TGCAGTGCTAGTCGTGGGTTTGACTATGGCTACACCTTC. The genes are TRBV20-1 and TRBJ1-2; D unresolved. In germline, CDR1 is DFQATT, CDR2 SNEGSKA (reference sequence). V dropped 3 bases and J dropped 3 bases, with 11 bases sitting between them. The CDR3 is 13 amino acids.

This clonotype occurred a few times. The chain is built from TRBV6-1 and TRBJ1-2; 7 nucleotides match TRBD1. CDR1 and CDR2 from the germline V gene are MNHNS and SASEGT. The V segment lost 6 bases and the J segment 2 bases; nucleotides outside the gene matches: 9. This CDR3 spans 15 amino acids. The CDR3 DNA is TGTGCCAGCAGCCTAAGCGGGACAGCGAACTATGGCTACACCTTC. Translation: CASSLSGTANYGYTF.

In this sample, this clonotype turned up a few times. This sequence joins TRBV5-1 and TRBJ1-5, with no clear D. The V end lost 5 bases, the J end lost 0 bases, and 9 bases lay between the germline ends. CDR3 length: 14 residues. Germline values: CDR1 SGHRS, CDR2 YFSETQ. The CDR3 is CASRLSYSNQPQHF. The CDR3 DNA reads TGCGCCAGCAGATTAAGCTATAGCAATCAGCCCCAGCATTTT.

Notes on this clonotype: A much larger clonotype is one base distant, so this may be a read error. CDR3 loop: CASSFSPGWSPWNEQFF. The CDR3 DNA reads TGCGCCAGCAGCTTTAGTCCGGGATGGAGTCCGTGGAATGAGCAGTTCTTC. The V and J genes are TRBV5-1 and TRBJ2-1; D possibly corresponds to TRBD2 (5 bases). The CDR3 contains 17 residues. Germline lookup yields CDR1 SGHRS and CDR2 YFSETQ. V was cut by 2 bases and J by 7 bases, with 22 bases left in between.

V and J are TRBV10-3 and TRBJ2-7, with D maybe TRBD2 (5 bases). CDR3 length equals 14 residues. In germline, CDR1 is ENHRY, CDR2 SYGVKD. V dropped 7 bases and J dropped 0 bases, with 13 bases sitting between them. The DNA of the CDR3 is TGTGCCATCATGAAAGGACTTAGCTCCTACGAGCAGTACTTC. Translating gives CAIMKGLSSYEQYF.